The present TCR beta chain was sequenced within a study of blood T cells in healthy people across ages (dated by TCRdb to about 2015). Turning to the overall study: In model experiments, template switching captured roughly one uniquely barcoded TCR beta cDNA molecule for every two T cells. The study measured age-related changes in TCR beta repertoire diversity using deep sequencing normalized with unique cDNA molecular identifiers. Using the same blood draw, the study looked at two additional independent replicas of 1 million unique cDNA reads for two donors, one aged 18 to 29 and the other aged 80 or older. Four age groups were formed from the donors: young (average approximately 16 years), middle-aged (approximately 40), aged (over 55) and long-lived (around 82). To avoid experimental bias, donors of different ages were distributed randomly across sequencing lanes. Findings and caveats that apply to the study as a whole: Compared with the aged group, the long-lived group had more naive CD4+ T cells, fewer expanded clones and increased TCR diversity, a pattern suggesting age selection. Observed TCR beta diversity correlated strongly with the percentage of naive T cells measured by flow cytometry. Observed TCR beta diversity per million T cells fell roughly linearly with age, and a significant reduction was already apparent by age roughly 41. Since profiling was done on bulk unsorted PBMCs, naive and antigen-experienced compartments could not be conclusively compared. Estimates of total diversity based on one million sequenced T cells were considered lower bounds and underestimates. Donor CMV infection status was unknown, potentially confounding age-related changes in expanded clonotypes.

This clonotype was observed once. What antigen it recognizes has not been identified. Within one base of it there is no much larger clone, and no base qualities were kept. A single read is weak support. The library was obtained by 5' RACE. The data were produced on an Illumina HiSeq 2500. The second PCR ran for roughly 7 to 12 cycles and used a J-beta primer mix along with a sample-barcoded 5' primer. Each TCR beta cDNA molecule received a unique molecular identifier from a template-switch 5' adaptor carrying 12 random nucleotides. Each sample yielded at least 2.5 million CDR3-containing paired-end reads. First-strand cDNA was synthesized from all RNA with the Mint cDNA synthesis kit, primed by a TRBC-specific oligonucleotide. All cDNA was treated with uracil-DNA glycosylase and then went through a first 18-cycle PCR with the universal primers M1SS and BC2_uni_R. Turning to the authors' computational methods: Each sample was normalized by randomly selecting 1 million high-quality reads, each carrying a distinct molecular identifier. Reads sharing molecular identifiers were discarded rather than binned into consensus sequences. MiTCR, set to a Q25 quality threshold and the strictest error-elimination algorithm, was used for CDR3 identification, clonotype clustering and error correction. A nonparametric unseen species model with Euler transformation was used to estimate lower-bound total TCR beta diversity. TCRdb reran the public reads through fastp at Q25 and MiXCR, keeping productive beta chains. Rows with one shared CDR3 protein collapse into an entry with the most common genes and DNA. The V and J calls reflect TCRdb's pipeline rather than the authors' work. The sample table lists 650,000 to 700,000 distinct CDR3 sequences, about 50% of them with a count of one. Of the sample, about 13% falls within the top ten clones.

Donors were 39 systemically healthy Caucasian individuals from Russia aged 6 to 90 years. Approximately 11 milliliters of peripheral blood were drawn from each donor into EDTA-treated Vacutainer tubes. Ficoll-Paque density-gradient centrifugation was used to isolate PBMCs, with at least 7 million per sample. Total RNA, at least 5 micrograms per sample, was extracted from PBMCs with Trizol reagent. The percentages of naive CD45RAhigh/CD27high T cells were determined by flow cytometry on a PBMC aliquot from every donor. V gives up 0 bases and J gives up 7 bases, and the segment between their germline ends measures 4 bases. From cysteine to phenylalanine, the CDR3 is 12 amino acids long. Here the CDR3 DNA is all that survives: 36 bases in frame from base 1. CDR1 and CDR2 are drawn from the germline V gene: ENHRY, SYGVKD.

The receptor comes from an elderly woman in good health. The rearrangement joined TRBV10-3 to TRBJ1-5; no D gene is confidently identified. The sample consisted of blood. The CDR3 corresponds to CAISESNQPQHF. Read as DNA, the sequence is TGTGCCATCAGTGAGTCCAACCAGCCCCAGCATTTT.